A selection of T cell receptor beta chains follows, all from one sample in a study of blood T cell repertoires in COVID-19. Data came from immunoSEQ multiplex PCR; TCRdb stores just in-frame clones and leaves some out. The table includes roughly 250,000 clones, just under 85% detected once. Material: peripheral blood. The receptor set was obtained from a woman of 80 years or more with acute or convalescent COVID-19. Each CDR3 is given with its conserved first and last residue. A D gene is named only where the DNA matches it firmly. Size is omitted from some rows. Given values are once, few, many or a class for expanded clones.

once	TRBV19	NA	TRBJ1-5	TGTGCCAGTAGTATCAGGGCCGCGGGATATCAGCCCCAGCATTTT	CASSIRAAGYQPQHF
NA	TRBV5-4	NA	TRBJ1-1	TGTGCCAGCAGCTTGGTGGCAGACTCAAGGGGGGAAGCTTTCTTT	CASSLVADSRGEAFF
NA	TRBV5-1	TRBD2	TRBJ2-7	TGCGCCAGCAGCCTGGGAGGGACTAGCGGGAGCCACGAGCAGTACTTC	CASSLGGTSGSHEQYF
NA	TRBV30	NA	TRBJ2-5	TGTGCCCAGAGGGGGAACCAAGAGACCCAGTACTTC	CAQRGNQETQYF
NA	TRBV4-3	NA	TRBJ1-3	TGCGCCAGCAGCCAACTGACGGGCTCTGGAAACACCATATATTTT	CASSQLTGSGNTIYF
NA	TRBV5-1	NA	TRBJ2-3	TGCGCCAGCAGCCTGGGGCGGGCAGATACGCAGTATTTT	CASSLGRADTQYF
NA	TRBV18	NA	TRBJ1-1	TGTGCCAGCTCACCCCGGGACAAGAACACTGAAGCTTTCTTT	CASSPRDKNTEAFF
NA	TRBV4-3	NA	TRBJ2-2	TGCGCCAGCAGCCAAGAGTTCGGGACACGGAACACCGGGGAGCTGTTTTTT	CASSQEFGTRNTGELFF
NA	TRBV7-8	NA	TRBJ1-1	TGTGCCAGCAGCTTAGTTAGAATCAGGGAGAACACTGAAGCTTTCTTT	CASSLVRIRENTEAFF
NA	TRBV19	NA	TRBJ2-3	TGTGCCAGCAGAGGCGGAAGCACAGATACGCAGTATTTT	CASRGGSTDTQYF
NA	TRBV24-1	TRBD1	TRBJ1-1	TGTGCCACCAGTGATGGAGGGGGCGGGGACACTGAAGCTTTCTTT	CATSDGGGGDTEAFF
NA	TRBV28	NA	TRBJ1-5	TGTGCCAGCCTTCAGGGGAATGAGCCCCAGCATTTT	CASLQGNEPQHF
once	TRBV14	TRBD2	TRBJ2-1	TGTGCCAGCAGCCTAGGCGGGAGGGGTTACAATGAGCAGTTCTTC	CASSLGGRGYNEQFF
NA	TRBV19	TRBD1	TRBJ2-7	TGTGCCAGTAGCGGGACAGGACAGGGGCCCTACGAGCAGTACTTC	CASSGTGQGPYEQYF
NA	TRBV18	NA	TRBJ2-5	TGTGCCAGCTCCTTATTTTCCCGGGACAACCAAGAGACCCAGTACTTC	CASSLFSRDNQETQYF
NA	TRBV20-1	NA	TRBJ1-4	TGCAGTGCTAGTTGGCCGAATGAAAAACTGTTTTTT	CSASWPNEKLFF
NA	TRBV5-4	TRBD2	TRBJ2-4	TGTGCCAGCAGCGGGGGACTAGCGGAAGCCAAAAACATTCAGTACTTC	CASSGGLAEAKNIQYF
NA	TRBV2	TRBD1	TRBJ2-2	TGTGCCAGCAGCTACAGGGGGCAGACCGGGGAGCTGTTTTTT	CASSYRGQTGELFF
NA	TRBV14	NA	TRBJ2-7	TGTGCCAGCAGCCCCCTGCGACAGGACTCCTACGAGCAGTACTTC	CASSPLRQDSYEQYF
NA	TRBV5-1	NA	TRBJ1-1	TGCGCCAGCCTATCAGGGCCGGGTAACACTGAAGCTTTCTTT	CASLSGPGNTEAFF
NA	TRBV6-5	TRBD2	TRBJ2-7	TGTGCCAGCAGTTACTCGATTGGTGGACTAGGCTACGAGCAGTACTTC	CASSYSIGGLGYEQYF
NA	TRBV11-1	NA	TRBJ2-1	TGTGCCAGCAGCGCCGGGTGGGGGCGAGGGGAGCAGTTCTTC	CASSAGWGRGEQFF
NA	TRBV19	TRBD1	TRBJ1-5	TGTGCCAGTAGTGCTGAGGACAGGGGTGGCAATCAGCCCCAGCATTTT	CASSAEDRGGNQPQHF
NA	TRBV21-1	NA	TRBJ2-7	TGTGCCAGCAGCAAAAGCCCCTTGGACGAGCAGTACTTC	CASSKSPLDEQYF